Included here is one T cell receptor (beta chain) sequence, with context. This clonotype was picked up many times. Its antigen is still unknown. Per-nucleotide qualities are absent, and no much larger clonotype sits a single base away. This sample stems from a study of early T cells in non-severe SARS-CoV-2 infection (dated by TCRdb to the early 2020s). Background on the whole study: Because TCR sequencing relied on bulk RNA taken from unsorted whole blood, pairing of alpha and beta chains was not possible.

Overall study results and their limits: VDJdb matching was skewed toward anti-spike CD8 responses and likely underestimated virus-specific expansions by missing private and CD4 specificities.

The method was 5' RACE. The instrument given in TCRdb is NextSeq 500. Unique molecular identifiers were attached to individual cDNA molecules in the TCR library protocol so that sequencing error and PCR bias could be corrected. TCR alpha and beta chains were both sequenced, and the abundances of alpha and beta sequences in each sample were closely correlated with each other. The authors processed their data as follows. Decombinator V4 was used to annotate the V gene, J gene and CDR3 of the TCR sequences. TCRs were defined as expanded if a significant change between any two time points was detected under a Poisson model with p below 0.0001. Abundances of TCRs were expressed as counts per million after normalisation to the total number of TCRs sequenced in each sample. VDJdb, accessed on 1 November 2021, was searched for TCRs annotated for CMV, EBV and SARS-CoV-2, and TCRs annotated for more than one antigen were excluded. Using fastp trimming at Q25 and MiXCR clonotype assembly, TCRdb reanalyzed the public sequencing data and kept in-frame beta chains. Rows with one shared CDR3 protein collapse into an entry with the most common genes and DNA. These V and J calls are TCRdb output, not the study's own analysis. The sample table records approximately 35,000 distinct CDR3 sequences; around 3.9% of these occur just once. The ten largest make up over 5% of the sample.

The study was a case-control design nested within a healthcare worker cohort in London, UK, with weekly nasopharyngeal swab PCR tests and blood sampling. Between 23 and 31 March 2020, the week of the UK lockdown, healthcare workers were enrolled and then followed up weekly for as long as 16 weeks. This TCR was sampled from an adult who was a healthcare worker with PCR-confirmed SARS-CoV-2 infection or an uninfected control (not recorded which). The source material was whole blood.

The encoded CDR3 is CSVRSNRDTEAFF. The DNA sequence is TGCAGCGTTCGCTCCAACAGGGACACTGAAGCTTTCTTT. Recombination connected TRBV29-1 to TRBJ1-1; the D gene is perhaps TRBD1, from 6 matching bases. V gives up 5 bases and J gives up 3 bases, and the segment between their germline ends measures 13 bases. The CDR3 numbers 13 residues from cysteine through phenylalanine. Only CDR3 DNA remains: 39 bases, in frame from the first base. The germline V gene provides CDR1 SQVTM and CDR2 ANQGSEA.